This T cell receptor beta chain is drawn from a study of beta chain features in type 1 diabetes. At the level of the study: Cell yields, gender and age were similar in healthy donors and patients. Study observations and caveats: Naive, central memory and Treg TCRB repertoires appeared more alike in patients than in healthy donors. TCRB CDR3s from Type 1 diabetes patients were moderately but significantly shorter in all four CD4+ subsets.

CDR1 is MNHEY, CDR2 SVGAGI, per germline. The CDR3 has 15 residues. The trim removed 6 bases at V and 5 bases at J, leaving 7 bases unmatched. This clone was counted only a few times. Its target is not known. The study reverse transcribed the entire isolated RNA, so it sequenced expressed TCRB transcripts. Sequencing was performed with immunoSEQ multiplex PCR; in TCRdb, only in-frame clones are kept and a portion is missing. Of 450,000 or so clones listed, more than 9.5% were seen once; the top ten hold 0.045% to 0.06%. One heparinised blood draw averaging about 110 mL was given by each donor. The source is a woman younger than 35 in good health. Sample: naive CD4+ T cells from blood. The V and J genes are TRBV6-5 and TRBJ2-1; 10 bases align to TRBD1. CDR3: CASRQDRGQNNEQFF. The CDR3 DNA is TGTGCCAGCAGACAAGACAGGGGGCAGAACAATGAGCAGTTCTTC.